The TCR beta chain under discussion was sequenced for a study of T cells after yellow fever vaccination. Whole-study results and caveats: After the booster, 96% of CD4 and more than 85% of CD8 primary-response clones were re-detected. A limited proportion of clonotypes was detected within both the CD4 and CD8 compartments. Contaminants from the bulk population, in the form of abundant clonotypes, could be found in FACS-sorted repertoires.

Only a few counts were recorded for this clonotype. Its antigen is still unknown. They built TCR cDNA with 5'RACE template switching, a step that put in a universal primer site and UMIs. A single record per CDR3 protein comes from TCRdb applying MiXCR to the 5' RACE reads. Of hundreds of thousands of distinct CDR3 sequences in the sample, roughly an eighth were seen once. Source: CD4+ T cells sorted from PBMCs, taken 15 days after the yellow fever booster vaccination. The TCR originated in a man in his late teens or twenties who received the YFV17D yellow fever vaccine.

CDR3 sequence reads: CAGGQGVEQYF. CDR3 nucleotides: TGTGCCGGTGGACAGGGAGTCGAGCAGTACTTC. The gene calls are TRBV2 and TRBJ2-7; 8 nucleotides match TRBD1. This CDR3 contains 11 residues. Germline CDR1 is SNHLY and CDR2 is FYNNEI. J lost 6 bases, V lost 11 bases, and 6 bases had no gene match.